The 25 T cell receptor beta chains presented below share a single source sample, sequenced in a study of T cell responses to AZD1222 COVID-19 vaccine. Profiling relied on immunoSEQ multiplex PCR, and the TCRdb table lists in-frame clones only, not all of them. In the table there are some 120,000 clones, 92% of which are singletons. The sample consisted of peripheral blood, taken 28 days after the second AZD1222 dose. These receptors were taken from an adult who received the AZD1222 COVID-19 vaccine.

The chain uses TRBV27 and TRBJ1-2; perhaps TRBD1 as D (5 bases). This CDR3 has 16 residues. Germline CDR1 and CDR2: MNHEY and SMNVEV (reference sequence). Trimming took off 4 bases at V and 0 bases at J, with 15 bases between the two ends. The CDR3 DNA reads TGTGCCAGCAGTTCCCGACAGCGCAGTACTAACTATGGCTACACCTTC. Translation gives CASSSRQRSTNYGYTF.

The chain is built from TRBV25-1 and TRBJ1-2; a possible D gene is TRBD1 (6 bases). CDR1 is MGHDK, CDR2 SYGVNS, per germline. The length of the CDR3 is 14 residues. The V and J ends lost 3 bases and 2 bases respectively, with 10 bases between them. This chain's CDR3 is CASSETGWNYGYTF. The CDR3 DNA follows: TGTGCCAGCAGTGAGACAGGATGGAACTATGGCTACACCTTC.

This chain joins TRBV10-1 and TRBJ2-5; perhaps TRBD1 as D (6 bases). V lost 5 bases and J lost 2, with 9 bases in between. Germline CDR1 WNHNN, CDR2 SYGVQD (reference sequence). This CDR3 contains 13 residues. This chain's CDR3 is CASSIRGQETQYF. For the CDR3, the DNA is TGCGCCAGCAGTATCAGGGGACAAGAGACCCAGTACTTC.

This chain connects TRBV29-1 to TRBJ1-2; no clear D. The length of the CDR3 is 14 residues. V gave up 4 bases and J gave up 0 bases, with 12 bases separating them. Germline-derived CDR1 and CDR2 are SQVTM and ANQGSEA. The CDR3 reads CSVGSAETNYGYTF. Here the CDR3 DNA reads TGCAGCGTTGGTTCGGCGGAAACTAACTATGGCTACACCTTC.

The chain has TRBV2 and TRBJ2-5, with D uncertain. Germline lookup yields CDR1 SNHLY and CDR2 FYNNEI. This CDR3 is built from 13 residues. V dropped 1 base and J dropped 5 bases, with 8 bases sitting between them. The CDR3 is CASSEGDGETQYF. The CDR3 nucleotides read TGTGCCAGCAGTGAAGGGGATGGGGAGACCCAGTACTTC.

The rearrangement uses TRBV4-1 and TRBJ2-2; TRBD2 matches 10 bases. Looked up from germline, CDR1 is MGHRA and CDR2 is YSYEKL. The CDR3 is 16 amino acids. Unmatched junction bases numbered 5, after V lost 6 bases and J lost 1 base. The CDR3 DNA follows: TGCGCCAGCAGTTTCGGACTAGCGGAGAACACCGGGGAGCTGTTTTTT. Its translation: CASSFGLAENTGELFF.

V and J are TRBV3-1 (or the pseudogene TRBV3-2) and TRBJ2-2; TRBD2 is a possible D gene (5 bases). The length of the CDR3 is 14 residues. Trimming pared 10 bases from V and 0 bases from J, leaving 12 bases between. The germline CDR1 and CDR2 sequences are LGHDT and YNNKEL (reference sequence). CDR3 sequence (DNA): TGTGCCACAGAGGGCCTCTCGAACACCGGGGAGCTGTTTTTT. It encodes CATEGLSNTGELFF.

This clone was detected once. This chain uses TRBV6-5 with TRBJ1-2; the match to TRBD1 covers 8 bases. After removal of 6 bases from V and 5 bases from J, the junction contained 5 bases not matched to a gene. The CDR3 is 13 residues long. Per the germline V gene, CDR1 is MNHEY and CDR2 is SVGAGI. CDR3 in amino acids: CASRQGQAYGYTF. The CDR3 nucleotides are TGTGCCAGCAGGCAGGGACAGGCTTATGGCTACACCTTC.

The chain combines TRBV7-8 with TRBJ2-2; 8 nucleotides line up with TRBD2. CDR1 and CDR2 from the germline V gene are SGHVS and FQNEAQ. V shed 5 bases, J shed 6 bases, and the junction held 8 bases outside the gene matches. The CDR3 has 15 amino acids. The CDR3 here is CASSPSGLVAGELFF. CDR3 nucleotides: TGTGCCAGCAGCCCCTCGGGACTAGTGGCCGGGGAGCTGTTTTTT.

The chain couples TRBV6-1 to TRBJ1-5, with D tentatively TRBD1 (5 bases). CDR3 length equals 14 residues. Trimming took off 1 base at V and 8 bases at J, with 12 bases between the two ends. Germline CDR1 is MNHNS and CDR2 is SASEGT. The CDR3 here is CASSEVGRGEPQHF. The CDR3 coding sequence is TGTGCCAGCAGTGAAGTAGGGCGAGGGGAGCCCCAGCATTTT.

The V and J genes are TRBV2 and TRBJ2-1, with 8 bases identical to TRBD2. CDR3 length equals 13 residues. Looked up from germline, CDR1 is SNHLY and CDR2 is FYNNEI. J gave up 4 bases and V 10 bases, and 6 bases lay outside the gene matches. The CDR3 is CATTLAAYNEQFF. CDR3 sequence (DNA): TGTGCCACCACACTAGCGGCATACAATGAGCAGTTCTTC.

J is TRBJ1-1 and V is TRBV12-3 or TRBV12-4; maybe TRBD1 (5 bases). Trimming stripped 2 bases from V and 8 bases from J, with 12 bases between. CDR3 length: 13 amino acids. CDR3 region: CASSLKDSQEAFF. CDR3 in DNA: TGTGCCAGCAGTTTAAAAGACAGTCAGGAAGCTTTCTTT.

The chain employs TRBV6-5 and TRBJ1-1; D uncertain. CDR1 MNHEY and CDR2 SVGAGI come from the germline V gene. V gave up 5 bases and J gave up 5 bases, with 15 bases separating them. The CDR3 spans 14 residues. The CDR3 DNA reads TGTGCCAGCAGTCCTTTATCGGGCGGGACTGAAGCTTTCTTT. This translates into CASSPLSGGTEAFF.

V usage is TRBV24-1 and J usage is TRBJ2-1; possible D gene TRBD1, 5 bases. V was clipped by 3 bases and J by 12 bases, with 20 bases between them. In germline, CDR1 is KGHDR, CDR2 SFDVKD. The CDR3 length is 15 residues. The CDR3 here is CATSDTGRTQGMQFF. The CDR3 region has the DNA TGTGCCACCAGTGATACCGGACGGACACAAGGAATGCAGTTCTTC.

CDR3 nucleotides: TGCGCCACTACAGCAGGGGGGAATGAGCAGTTCTTC. Translation gives CATTAGGNEQFF. The chain has TRBV10-1 and TRBJ2-1; TRBD1 might be the D (7 bases). With 10 bases removed from V and 7 bases from J, the gap between germline ends came to 14 bases. Germline CDR1 is WNHNN and CDR2 is SYGVQD (reference sequence). The CDR3 spans 12 residues.

J is TRBJ2-7 and V is TRBV27, with D hard to call. Between the trimmed V and J ends, which lost 5 bases and 2 bases, there was a span of 22 bases. The CDR3 totals 17 residues. CDR1 is MNHEY and CDR2 is SMNVEV in the germline V gene (reference sequence). The CDR3 is CASSPTYGPRNPYEQYF. DNA for the CDR3: TGTGCCAGCAGTCCAACTTACGGTCCCCGTAACCCCTACGAGCAGTACTTC.

CDR3 residues: CASSLGTPLGTGELFF. The CDR3 bases are TGTGCCAGCAGCTTAGGGACCCCCCTTGGCACCGGGGAGCTGTTTTTT. The chain links TRBV5-4 to TRBJ2-2, with D perhaps given as TRBD1 or TRBD2 (5 bases each). CDR3 length equals 16 residues. The germline gives CDR1 SGHNT, CDR2 YYREEE (reference sequence). With 2 bases removed from V and 4 bases from J, the gap between germline ends came to 15 bases.

This rearrangement joins TRBV5-4 to TRBJ1-5, with D possibly TRBD1 on 5 matching bases. CDR3 length: 16 amino acids. V lost 4 bases and J lost 0, with 14 bases in between. The V gene's germline CDR1 is SGHNT and CDR2 YYREEE (reference sequence). CDR3 DNA: TGTGCCAGCAGCGACGGGGGAGGGGATAGCAATCAGCCCCAGCATTTT. Its translation is CASSDGGGDSNQPQHF.

The genes are TRBV27 and TRBJ2-3, with TRBD2 matching 13 bases. The germline gives CDR1 MNHEY, CDR2 SMNVEV (reference sequence). V lost 5 bases to trimming and J lost 0 bases; unmatched junction nucleotides: 20. There are 22 residues in the CDR3. The CDR3 protein is CASSKPGQAGLAGTTSTDTQYF. The CDR3 bases are TGTGCCAGCAGTAAACCGGGACAGGCGGGACTAGCGGGAACCACTAGCACAGATACGCAGTATTTT.

The chain combines TRBV28 with TRBJ2-5, with D perhaps TRBD1 (6 bases). V was cut by 7 bases and J by 5 bases, with 17 bases left in between. The CDR3 contains 14 residues. Germline-derived CDR1 and CDR2 are MDHEN and SYDVKM. The CDR3 DNA reads as TGTGCCAGCACTTCTCGAGGGGGTTCGGAGACCCAGTACTTC. It is translated as CASTSRGGSETQYF.

The rearrangement links TRBV7-3 to TRBJ2-1; D gene uncertain. This CDR3 is built from 13 residues. The V end lost 1 base, the J end lost 3 bases, and 4 bases lay between the germline ends. CDR1 is SGHTA and CDR2 is FQGTGA in the germline V gene. The CDR3 sequence is CASSLSGYNEQFF. In nucleotides, the CDR3 is TGTGCCAGCAGCTTAAGCGGCTACAATGAGCAGTTCTTC.

This clone was counted between two and nine times. The rearrangement links TRBV11-2 to TRBJ2-7; 7 nucleotides agree with TRBD2. V dropped 6 bases and J dropped 2; count of bases not matched to a gene: 7. This CDR3 has 14 residues. The germline gives CDR1 SGHAT, CDR2 FQNNGV. CDR3 coding DNA: TGTGCCAGCAGTCCGACCCGGGGGGCCTACGAGCAGTACTTC. This gives the protein CASSPTRGAYEQYF.

The rearrangement joins TRBV15 to TRBJ2-4; 7 nucleotides agree with TRBD2. CDR1 is LNHNV, CDR2 YYDKDF, per germline (reference sequence). CDR3 length: 14 amino acids. Trimming at V came to 1 base and at J to 9 bases, leaving 6 bases not matched to a gene. Here the CDR3 reads CATSRARPGGIQYF. CDR3 nucleotides: TGTGCCACCAGCAGAGCCAGGCCGGGGGGCATTCAGTACTTC.

The CDR3 bases are TGTGCCTGGAGCCAGGGGACAGATACGCAGTATTTT. Protein sequence: CAWSQGTDTQYF. The chain links TRBV30 to TRBJ2-3; weak D call: TRBD1 (6 bases). The CDR3 has 12 residues. Trimming removed 3 bases at V and 3 bases at J, with 7 bases between. Germline V gene sequence: CDR1 GTSNPN, CDR2 SVGIG (reference sequence).

The chain uses TRBV29-1 and TRBJ2-5, with a weak D call TRBD1 (6 bases). With 2 bases removed from V and 9 bases from J, the gap between germline ends came to 13 bases. Germline CDR1 and CDR2: SQVTM and ANQGSEA. The CDR3 is made up of 12 amino acids. CDR3 DNA: TGCAGCGTTGAACGCACAGGGACGGCCCAGTACTTC. Translating it yields CSVERTGTAQYF.